This TCR beta chain was documented in a study of blood T cell repertoires in COVID-19. Study overall: Specimens from acute and convalescent COVID-19 originated in the United States, Italy and Spain. PBMCs, B-cell-depleted T cells, or T cells provided the cDNA or gDNA that made up the material.

Original handling: Counts of nucleated cells, estimated from reference gene primer amplification, were obtained. Generated by immunoSEQ multiplex PCR, the TCRdb table keeps only in-frame clones and is missing some. V and J calls and clone size come straight from that table; D and trimming were deduced from the DNA. The sample holds roughly 150,000 clones, about 77% seen once. Germline V gene data show CDR1 as DFQATT and CDR2 as SNEGSKA (reference sequence). Trimming left V 5 bases short and J 4 bases short, with 5 bases between. The CDR3 covers 11 residues. Sequenced: peripheral blood. The rearrangement joins TRBV20-1 to TRBJ1-4, with unresolved D. The clonotype was recovered from a man in his sixties with acute or convalescent COVID-19. CDR3 bases: TGCAGTGCTTACATTAATGAAAAACTGTTTTTT. It specifies CSAYINEKLFF.